This T cell receptor beta chain was captured by sequencing in a study of blood T cell repertoires in COVID-19. Germline V gene sequence: CDR1 DFQATT, CDR2 SNEGSKA (reference sequence). J gave up 6 bases and V 3 bases, and 8 bases lay outside the gene matches. The CDR3 length is 16 residues. Profiling relied on immunoSEQ multiplex PCR, and the TCRdb table lists in-frame clones only, not all of them. The sample records some 110,000 clones, approximately 80% being singletons. The sample comprised peripheral blood. The receptor's source is a woman aged 65 to 85 with acute or convalescent COVID-19. The rearrangement joins TRBV20-1 to TRBJ2-1; 13 bases match TRBD2. The chain's CDR3 is CSASPPGLAGTNEQFF. The DNA for the CDR3 is TGCAGTGCTAGTCCCCCGGGACTAGCGGGGACCAATGAGCAGTTCTTC.